The source of this T cell receptor (beta chain) is a study of blood T cells in healthy people across ages. A second PCR, run for roughly 7 to 11 cycles, used a sample-barcoded 5' primer plus a J-beta primer mix. One entry per CDR3 protein results from TCRdb running MiXCR on the 5' RACE reads. The table shows roughly 1.6 million distinct CDR3 sequences, with around 36% occurring only once. As for this clonotype: Antigen specificity is unknown.

The V gene's germline CDR1 is MNHEY and CDR2 SMNVEV (reference sequence). This CDR3 spans 16 amino acids. The ends were cut back, 4 bases at V and 4 bases at J, with 18 bases in the middle. Findings and limits, study-wide: Higher diversity, along with more naive CD4+ cells, distinguished long-lived donors from aged donors. Possibly confounding the expanded clonotype changes was the fact that donor CMV status was unknown.

The sample was blood. The TCR comes from a young woman in good health. The chain carries TRBV27 and TRBJ2-3; D is tentatively TRBD1 or TRBD2 (5 bases each). CDR3 residues: CASSSEGRLYADTQYF. The CDR3 DNA follows: TGTGCCAGCAGTTCCGAGGGGCGCTTATACGCAGATACGCAGTATTTT.